Below, one TCR beta chain is given with its context. This CDR3 has 17 residues. Trimming cost V 6 bases and J 0 bases; bases outside gene matches: 11. Germline assignment: CDR1 SNHLY and CDR2 FYNNEI. The sample originates from a study of Tregs in tolerant kidney transplant recipients. Clones were read by immunoSEQ multiplex PCR, and TCRdb kept only the in-frame ones, dropping some. The table shows hundreds of thousands of clones, with approximately 84% occurring only once. What was sequenced was CD4+ T cells from blood. This chain uses TRBV2 with TRBJ2-3; 8 bases are shared with TRBD2. The origin of this receptor is a human donor in good health. CDR3 nucleotide sequence: TGTGCCAGCAGCGGGACTAGTCGGCCCCATAGCACAGATACGCAGTATTTT. Translation: CASSGTSRPHSTDTQYF.